The TCR beta chain under discussion was sequenced for a study of beta chain features in type 1 diabetes. At the level of the study: Sorted cells from all samples, numbering 107,917,701, were examined.

The CDR3 covers 17 residues. V was pared by 0 bases and J by 1 base, with 6 bases of the junction left unmatched. The germline V gene has CDR1 SNHLY and CDR2 FYNNEI. Since all of the isolated RNA was reverse transcribed, expressed TCRB transcripts were what got sequenced. TCRdb's copy holds only in-frame clones and misses some; the assay was immunoSEQ multiplex PCR. The sample records some 190,000 clones, around 8% being singletons. General study results and limits: When Type 1 diabetes patients were examined, their TCRB CDR3s proved moderately but significantly shorter in all four CD4+ subsets.

Blood was collected once per donor into heparin, averaging around 120 mL. This clone was counted a few times. Its antigen is unidentified. This clonotype was obtained from a woman aged 40-49 years with type 1 diabetes. Sample: central memory CD4+ T cells from blood. The chain recombines TRBV2 with TRBJ2-3, with 8 positions matching TRBD2. The CDR3 here is CASSEAPPGGGTDTQYF. CDR3 DNA: TGTGCCAGCAGTGAAGCCCCCCCGGGAGGGGGCACAGATACGCAGTATTTT.